The source of this T cell receptor (beta chain) is a study of OX40 agonist ivuxolimab in advanced cancers. Background on the study: Intravenous ivuxolimab at 0.01 to 10 mg/kg was given to patients every 2 weeks. Dose-escalation patients suffered from hepatocellular carcinoma, melanoma, renal cell or head and neck cancer.

Clones were read by immunoSEQ multiplex PCR, and TCRdb kept only the in-frame ones, dropping some. Among 30,000 to 40,000 clones listed, more than 75% were seen once. This clone was observed a handful of times. The CDR3 runs 16 residues. Germline CDR1 SGDLS, CDR2 YYNGEE. With V trimmed by 0 bases and J by 2 bases, 5 bases remained unmatched. The chain links TRBV9 to TRBJ2-1, with 7 positions matching TRBD2. The specimen comprised CD4+ or CD8+ T cells sorted from blood, sampled in a trial of the OX40 agonist ivuxolimab. This TCR was recovered from an adult with an advanced solid tumor such as melanoma, head and neck, liver or kidney cancer. This chain's CDR3 is CASSVDPSGTYNEQFF. Written as DNA, the CDR3 is TGTGCCAGCAGCGTAGATCCTAGCGGAACCTACAATGAGCAGTTCTTC.